This is a list of T cell receptor beta chains from one sample in a study of vaccination effects on CD4 cells after COVID-19. This table comes from immunoSEQ multiplex PCR, and its TCRdb copy is limited to in-frame clones, with some not included. Here the sample spans about 50,000 clones, around 74% being singletons. These TCRs' antigens remain unknown. The specimen was CD4+ T cells from PBMCs cultured without peptide, collected after COVID-19 vaccination. Source of these receptors: a human donor who had a prior SARS-CoV-2 infection. The CDR3 runs from the conserved cysteine through the conserved F or W. The D gene is left open where the match is weak. Rows may omit the clone size; those that give it use once, few, many or a size class.

j_call,v_call,clone_size,d_call,cdr3_nt,cdr3_aa
TRBJ1-3,TRBV9,NA,TRBD1,TGTGCCAGCAGCCCGGGACAGGGAATGGCTGCTGGAAACACCATATATTTT,CASSPGQGMAAGNTIYF
TRBJ1-1,TRBV14,few,TRBD1,TGTGCCAGCAGGGTTTACAGGGGACACTACTCAGCTTTCTTT,CASRVYRGHYSAFF
TRBJ2-3,TRBV13,NA,NA,TGTGCCAGCAGCTGGGGCGGACCGGCAGATACGCAGTATTTT,CASSWGGPADTQYF
TRBJ2-5,TRBV7-9,NA,TRBD2,TGTGCCAGCAGCTTGGGGGGGACTGGAGAGACCCAGTACTTC,CASSLGGTGETQYF
TRBJ2-4,TRBV6-5,NA,TRBD1,TGTGCCAGCAGTCCATCTGACAGGGGTGGGGGCATTCAGTACTTC,CASSPSDRGGGIQYF
TRBJ2-2,TRBV6-5,NA,TRBD1,TGTGCCAGCAGTAACAGGGGTACCGGGGAGCTGTTTTTT,CASSNRGTGELFF
TRBJ1-1,TRBV7-8,NA,NA,TGTGCCAGCAGCCTAGAGGGGGGTTCAAGGGGCGACACTGAAGCTTTCTTT,CASSLEGGSRGDTEAFF
TRBJ1-2,TRBV5-4,NA,NA,TGTGCCAGCAGCTTGGATCCGGGGGCCGGGGGGGGCTACACCTTC,CASSLDPGAGGGYTF
TRBJ1-5,TRBV27,NA,NA,TGTGCCAGCAGTTTACAGGGTAGCAATCAGCCCCAGCATTTT,CASSLQGSNQPQHF
TRBJ1-2,TRBV28,NA,TRBD1,TGTGCCAGCAGTCCCCTTGGACAGGAGGGAGGCTACACCTTC,CASSPLGQEGGYTF
TRBJ1-5,TRBV4-2,NA,NA,TGTGCCAGCAGCCAGGATCGTATTCAGCCCCAGCATTTT,CASSQDRIQPQHF
TRBJ1-3,TRBV19,NA,NA,TGTGCCAGTAGTATCTCAGGGAATTCTGGAAACACCATATATTTT,CASSISGNSGNTIYF
TRBJ1-2,TRBV7-2,NA,NA,TGTGCCAGCAGCTTAGCCGAGGCGCGTGGCTACACCTTC,CASSLAEARGYTF
TRBJ2-7,TRBV11-2,few,TRBD2,TGTGCCAGCAGCTTAGAATCCTTAGCGGGTAGCGGCGAGCAGTACTTC,CASSLESLAGSGEQYF
TRBJ2-2,TRBV6-4,NA,NA,TGTGCCAGCAGATCGGGGGTTACCGGGGAGCTGTTTTTT,CASRSGVTGELFF
TRBJ2-3,TRBV7-2,NA,NA,TGTGCCAGCAGCTTTCCCGGCACAGATACGCAGTATTTT,CASSFPGTDTQYF
TRBJ1-1,TRBV18,NA,NA,TGTGCCAGCTCACCCTACTTCGGGAACACTGAAGCTTTCTTT,CASSPYFGNTEAFF
TRBJ2-5,TRBV5-4,NA,NA,TGTGCCAGCAGCTTCCCCGGGACTGAAGAGACCCAGTACTTC,CASSFPGTEETQYF
TRBJ2-7,TRBV27,few,TRBD2,TGTGCCAGCAGTCCGCGGGGGGGCCGCTACGAGCAGTACTTC,CASSPRGGRYEQYF